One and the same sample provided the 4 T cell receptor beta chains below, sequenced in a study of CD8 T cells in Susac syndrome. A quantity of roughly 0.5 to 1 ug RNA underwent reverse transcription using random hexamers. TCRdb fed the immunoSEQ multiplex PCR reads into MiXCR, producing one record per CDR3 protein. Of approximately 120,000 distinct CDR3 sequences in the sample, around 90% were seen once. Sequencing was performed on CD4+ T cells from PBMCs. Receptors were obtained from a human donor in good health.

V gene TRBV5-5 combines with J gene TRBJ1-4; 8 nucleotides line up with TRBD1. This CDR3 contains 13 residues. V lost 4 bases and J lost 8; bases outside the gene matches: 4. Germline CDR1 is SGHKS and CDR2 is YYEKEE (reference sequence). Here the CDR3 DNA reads TGTGCCAGCAGCCTGGACAGGGAGGAAAAACTGTTTTTT. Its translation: CASSLDREEKLFF.

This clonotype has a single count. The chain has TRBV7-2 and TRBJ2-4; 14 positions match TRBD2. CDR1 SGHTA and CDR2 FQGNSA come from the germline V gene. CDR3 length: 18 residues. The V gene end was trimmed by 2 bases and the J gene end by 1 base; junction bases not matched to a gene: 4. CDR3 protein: CASSLRTSGGMAKNIQYF. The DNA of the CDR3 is TGTGCCAGCAGCTTACGGACTAGCGGGGGGATGGCCAAAAACATTCAGTACTTC.

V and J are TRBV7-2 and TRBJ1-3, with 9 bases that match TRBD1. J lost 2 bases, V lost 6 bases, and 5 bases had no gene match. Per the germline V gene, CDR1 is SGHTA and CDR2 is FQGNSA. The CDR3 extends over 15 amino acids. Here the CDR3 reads CASSFGTGTGNTIYF. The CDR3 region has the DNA TGTGCCAGCAGTTTCGGGACAGGGACTGGAAACACCATATATTTT.

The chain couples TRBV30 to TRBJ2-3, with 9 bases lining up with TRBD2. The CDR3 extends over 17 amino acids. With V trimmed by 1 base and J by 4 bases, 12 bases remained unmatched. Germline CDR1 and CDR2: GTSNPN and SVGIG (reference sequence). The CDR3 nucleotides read TGTGCCTGGAGTGACCTCGTGGGCGGGAGGGCCCCAGATACGCAGTATTTT. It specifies CAWSDLVGGRAPDTQYF.